The 20 T cell receptor beta chains given below trace back to one sample, sequenced in a study of blood T cell dynamics during melanoma immunotherapy (dated by TCRdb to 2020 to 2022). Library preparation used the immunoSEQ multiplex PCR assay. In TCRdb, the immuneACCESS table is reduced to in-frame sequences with V and J assigned. These tables do not hold every clone; where another copy was compared, an unresolved V gene accounts for under half, and the others remain unexplained. For this sample the table gives about 11,000 clones, of which around 78% were detected only once. About a fifth of the sample comes from the top ten. Reading the label with the study, this specimen's time point is: pre-treatment baseline. Sequencing used blood, obtained from a patient treated with checkpoint blockade. Receptors originate from a human donor with melanoma.

The gene calls are TRBV6-1 and TRBJ1-2; 9 bases fit TRBD1. Trimming at V came to 7 bases and at J to 4 bases, leaving 7 bases not matched to a gene. Germline CDR1 reads MNHNS; CDR2 reads SASEGT. CDR3 length: 14 residues. CDR3 nucleotide sequence: TGTGCCAGCAAGTCGGGACAGGGCGGCTATGGCTACACCTTC. Translated, it gives CASKSGQGGYGYTF.

This chain links TRBV4-1 with TRBJ2-2; D is perhaps TRBD1 (5 bases). The CDR3 is 16 residues long. Germline-derived CDR1 and CDR2 are MGHRA and YSYEKL. The V end lost 0 bases, the J end lost 2 bases, and 10 bases lay between the germline ends. CDR3 bases: TGCGCCAGCAGCCAAGATCCAGGGCGTAACACCGGGGAGCTGTTTTTT. It encodes CASSQDPGRNTGELFF.

V is TRBV19 and J is TRBJ1-3, with unresolved D. CDR1 LNHDA and CDR2 SQIVND come from the germline V gene (reference sequence). CDR3 size: 17 residues. V was cut by 2 bases and J by 0 bases, with 14 bases left in between. The CDR3 loop reads CASSIRGAASSGNTIYF. CDR3 DNA: TGTGCCAGTAGTATAAGAGGCGCGGCCAGCTCTGGAAACACCATATATTTT.

The chain employs TRBV5-8 and TRBJ1-5; no definite D call. Trimming left V 4 bases short and J 0 bases short, with 8 bases between. The germline V gene encodes CDR1 SGHTS and CDR2 YDEGEE. The CDR3 consists of 14 residues. The CDR3 sequence: CASSRSHSNQPQHF. Here the CDR3 DNA reads TGTGCCAGCAGCCGGTCTCATAGCAATCAGCCCCAGCATTTT.

The chain combines TRBV18 with TRBJ1-5, with D hard to call. Looked up from germline, CDR1 is KGHSH and CDR2 is LQKENI. The CDR3 loop spans 14 amino acids. Trimming removed 3 bases at V and 3 bases at J, with 9 bases between. CDR3 sequence: CASSPQAINQPQHF. The CDR3, as DNA: TGTGCCAGCTCACCGCAGGCGATCAATCAGCCCCAGCATTTT.

The CDR3: CASSRAGRDEKLFF. CDR3 bases: TGTGCCAGCAGTAGGGCAGGTCGAGATGAAAAACTGTTTTTT. The chain is built from TRBV6-5 and TRBJ1-4, with D uncertain. CDR3 length: 14 residues. V was trimmed by 5 bases and J by 6 bases, leaving 13 bases between them. CDR1 is MNHEY and CDR2 is SVGAGI in the germline V gene.

This chain connects TRBV5-1 to TRBJ1-1, with D perhaps TRBD1 (5 bases). CDR1 and CDR2 from the germline V gene are SGHRS and YFSETQ. CDR3 length equals 14 residues. The germline V and J ends were trimmed by 4 bases and 6 bases, with 16 bases remaining between them. The CDR3 spells CASSPEGRVSEAFF. The CDR3 nucleotides read TGCGCCAGCAGCCCCGAAGGCAGGGTATCTGAAGCTTTCTTT.

This clone was seen only a few times. The V and J genes are TRBV7-9 and TRBJ1-2; no definite D call. CDR3 length equals 15 residues. CDR1 and CDR2 from the germline V gene are SEHNR and FQNEAQ (reference sequence). Trimming stripped 3 bases from V and 8 bases from J, with 19 bases between. The CDR3 reads CASSLGGRSTEGYTF. The CDR3, as DNA: TGTGCCAGCAGCTTGGGTGGGCGCTCTACTGAAGGCTACACCTTC.

The chain employs TRBV10-3 and TRBJ2-3; 8 bases match TRBD2. The CDR3 is made up of 17 amino acids. The ends lost 8 bases at V and 0 bases at J; junction bases unmatched: 13. CDR1 is ENHRY, CDR2 SYGVKD, per germline. In nucleotides, the CDR3 is TGTGCCATCGGGGGGGCTAGCGGGTCCTCTAGCACAGATACGCAGTATTTT. This codes for CAIGGASGSSSTDTQYF.

The chain is built from TRBV10-3 and TRBJ2-3, with D perhaps TRBD2 (6 bases). Between the trimmed V and J ends, which lost 11 bases and 0 bases, there was a span of 12 bases. CDR3 length: 13 amino acids. Germline CDR1 and CDR2: ENHRY and SYGVKD. DNA for the CDR3: TGTGCCTCCACCGGGACTAGCACAGATACGCAGTATTTT. Its protein is CASTGTSTDTQYF.

The rearrangement uses TRBV4-1 and TRBJ2-1; D possibly uses TRBD1 or TRBD2 (5 bases each). Trimming shortened V by 0 bases and J by 0 bases, and 12 bases separated the two germline ends. Germline V lookup: CDR1 MGHRA, CDR2 YSYEKL. The CDR3 is 17 amino acids. CDR3 amino acids: CASSQEGSGSSYNEQFF. The CDR3 DNA is TGCGCCAGCAGCCAAGAGGGTTCAGGGAGCTCCTACAATGAGCAGTTCTTC.

This chain joins TRBV29-1 and TRBJ1-2, with D possibly matching TRBD1 (5 bases). Germline V gene lookup returns CDR1 SQVTM and CDR2 ANQGSEA. Trimming took 4 bases from V and 8 from J, leaving 14 bases between them. The CDR3 extends over 12 amino acids. CDR3 coding DNA: TGCAGCGTTGTTGGAGGGGCCGGGGGCTACACCTTC. Translated: CSVVGGAGGYTF.

J is TRBJ2-1 and V is TRBV6-1; 8 nucleotides match TRBD2. Germline V lookup: CDR1 MNHNS, CDR2 SASEGT. The CDR3 totals 15 residues. V dropped 6 bases and J dropped 0; count of bases not matched to a gene: 4. The DNA of the CDR3 is TGTGCCAGCAGAGCCGGGACTAGCTCCTACAATGAGCAGTTCTTC. Translated, it gives CASRAGTSSYNEQFF.

V usage is TRBV27 and J usage is TRBJ1-4; no definite D call. CDR3 size: 14 residues. V was cut by 3 bases and J by 4 bases, with 9 bases left in between. Germline V gives CDR1 MNHEY, CDR2 SMNVEV (reference sequence). The CDR3, as DNA: TGTGCCAGCAGTTTCAAGGGTAATAATGAAAAACTGTTTTTT. Translated, it gives CASSFKGNNEKLFF.

The chain uses TRBV28 and TRBJ1-5; D unclear. The CDR3 has 12 amino acids. The V and J ends lost 2 bases and 5 bases respectively, with 4 bases between them. Germline V gives CDR1 MDHEN, CDR2 SYDVKM. The CDR3 DNA reads as TGTGCCAGCAGTTTACGAGATCAGCCCCAGCATTTT. Translated, it gives CASSLRDQPQHF.

The table lists this clone with a few counts. J is TRBJ1-5 and V is TRBV4-2, with a tentative D call TRBD1 (6 bases). Germline V gene sequence: CDR1 LGHNA, CDR2 YNFKEQ. This CDR3 contains 14 residues. The V end lost 3 bases, the J end lost 7 bases, and 13 bases lay between the germline ends. The CDR3 loop is CASSHQGGGQPQHF. Written as DNA, the CDR3 is TGTGCCAGCAGCCACCAGGGCGGGGGCCAGCCCCAGCATTTT.

V gene TRBV7-2 combines with J gene TRBJ2-4; the match to TRBD1 covers 11 bases. Trimming took 5 bases from V and 6 from J; bases not matched to a gene: 3. Germline V gene data show CDR1 as SGHTA and CDR2 as FQGNSA. CDR3 size: 14 residues. The CDR3 here is CASSPGTGGNIQYF. The CDR3 DNA reads TGTGCCAGCAGCCCAGGGACAGGGGGAAACATTCAGTACTTC.

In DNA, the CDR3 is TGTGCCAGCACCGGCGGGTCCTCCTACGAGCAGTACTTC. This codes for CASTGGSSYEQYF. The chain has TRBV28 and TRBJ2-5; maybe TRBD2 (5 bases). The end of the DNA is better explained by TRBJ2-7, so the J call may be wrong. Germline V lookup: CDR1 MDHEN, CDR2 SYDVKM. The CDR3 runs 13 residues.

The rearrangement uses TRBV19 and TRBJ1-1; D is unresolved. Trimming stripped 10 bases from V and 3 bases from J, with 6 bases between. CDR1 is LNHDA and CDR2 is SQIVND in the germline V gene (reference sequence). The length of the CDR3 is 10 residues. As DNA, the CDR3 is TGTGCCATCGGCGACACTGAAGCTTTCTTT. Encoded protein: CAIGDTEAFF.

V and J are TRBV5-4 and TRBJ2-2; D is perhaps TRBD2 (5 bases). Looked up from germline, CDR1 is SGHNT and CDR2 is YYREEE (reference sequence). The CDR3 covers 13 residues. The V end lost 0 bases, the J end lost 7 bases, and 7 bases lay between the germline ends. The CDR3 DNA sequence: TGTGCCAGCAGCTTGGGGGCGGGCGGGGAGCTGTTTTTT. Residues: CASSLGAGGELFF.